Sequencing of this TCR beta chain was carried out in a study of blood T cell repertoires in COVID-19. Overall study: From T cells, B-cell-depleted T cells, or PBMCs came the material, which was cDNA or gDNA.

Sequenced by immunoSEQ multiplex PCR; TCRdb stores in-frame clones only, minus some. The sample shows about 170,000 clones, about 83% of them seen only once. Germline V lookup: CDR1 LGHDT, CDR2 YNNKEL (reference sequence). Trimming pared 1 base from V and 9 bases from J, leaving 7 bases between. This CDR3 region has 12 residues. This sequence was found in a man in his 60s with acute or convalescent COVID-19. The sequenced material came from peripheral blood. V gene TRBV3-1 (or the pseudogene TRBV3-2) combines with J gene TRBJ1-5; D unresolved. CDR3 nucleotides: TGTGCCAGCAGCCAAGTGAGAGGGCCCCAGCATTTT. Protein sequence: CASSQVRGPQHF.